This record covers a single T cell receptor beta chain. This clonotype was observed at least ten times. The clone's antigen remains unknown. Base qualities were left out, and no much larger clone turns up one base away. TCR beta CDR3 regions were amplified from RNA transcripts. The first round of RT-PCR for the TCR CDR3 was performed with the HTBI primer set and the Qiagen OneStep RT-PCR kit. A second multiplex PCR round built the libraries, followed by size selection and purification. Sequencing of the libraries was done on an Illumina HiSeq2000 using paired-end 100 bp reads. Per the authors' processing: Raw data were processed with SOAPnuke, discarding reads with adapters, uncalled bases, mean Phred below 15, or no exact constant-primer or identifier match. High-quality paired reads were merged with COPE v1.2.5, and unique nucleotide sequences were defined as clonotypes. MiTCR v1.1 was used to align the clonotypes against IMGT TRBV, TRBD and TRBJ reference segments. Only V-J combinations with frequency above 0.0001, covering roughly 99% of repertoires, were analysed. The TCS score was defined as the ratio of F50 (clonal expansion) to E x V (chaos), calculated using BLOSUM62-based TCRdist between CDR3 peptides within each V-J. Welch's t-statistics and random forest reduced fewer than 550 V-J features to about 13, which were used in a naive Bayes classifier (R e1071). TCRdb itself trimmed the public reads at Q25 with fastp, ran MiXCR and retained productive beta chains. For every CDR3 protein sequence, its rows merge into one entry that carries the most common genes and DNA. The V and J calls and clone size are TCRdb's, not the authors'. The sample includes 490,000 or so distinct CDR3 sequences, with 15% to 20% observed a single time. The ten largest make up about 50% of the sample.

This sample stems from a study of T cells in Graves' hyperthyroidism and ophthalmopathy (dated by TCRdb to the late 2010s). Regarding the complete study: Peripheral blood was collected at initial diagnosis, before any treatment. To identify TCR V-J signatures that set the groups apart, the researchers used a discovery cohort of about a hundred patients, made up of approximately 43 with Graves' ophthalmopathy and 55 to 65 with stable Graves' hyperthyroidism. An independent validation cohort of under 20 hyperthyroidism patients and over 15 patients who later progressed to ophthalmopathy tested prospective prediction of ophthalmopathy. The 100 or so discovery patients were randomly divided into training and test sets at a 7:3 ratio. In addition, the study compared T-cell repertoires in thyroid tissue and in blood from six Graves' hyperthyroidism patients. After blood sampling, hyperthyroidism patients were treated with methimazole at a starting dose of 30 mg daily, and ophthalmopathy patients were treated with high-dose intravenous methylprednisolone. The paper describes TCR Vbeta CDR3 sequencing of around 140 peripheral blood samples, made up of about 41 ophthalmopathy patients, 70 to 75 hyperthyroidism patients and 17 progressor patients. Study-wide findings and limitations: Ophthalmopathy was separated from stable hyperthyroidism by a 13 V-J signature model, with 85% to 90% sensitivity and 81% to 82% specificity obtained in cross-validation and 80%/75% obtained in testing. Blood samples also contained most of the expanded thyroid clonotypes (frequency above 0.001), which suggests that blood repertoires may reflect thyroid immune responses. Sample size was not statistically predetermined, and blinding of investigators to group allocation was not performed. During validation, the model predicted progression to ophthalmopathy a median of approximately 6.5 months ahead of onset, with more than 55% sensitivity and 72.22% specificity.

V loses 3 bases, J loses 2 bases, and the germline ends lie 9 bases apart. The CDR1 and CDR2 encoded by the germline V gene (reference sequence) are SGHKS and YYEKEE. The CDR3 covers 13 residues, taking in both the cysteine and the phenylalanine. CDR3 DNA only is kept here, 39 bases in frame from base 1. Moderately to severely active disease, a Clinical Activity Score of at least 3, a NOSPECS grade of at least 4, and a duration under 3 months were present in ophthalmopathy patients. The study excluded patients with uncontrolled infections, other autoimmune diseases, pregnancy or lactation. Clinical symptoms, serum thyroxine and TRAb, thyroid ultrasound, and orbital computed tomography formed the basis for the diagnoses. PBMCs were separated from under 11 ml of fresh peripheral blood using Ficoll-Paque density gradient centrifugation. Total RNA was extracted with Trizol reagent, and quality was checked on an Agilent 2100 Bioanalyzer.

The V and J genes are TRBV5-5 and TRBJ2-7; the D gene is perhaps TRBD1, from 6 matching bases. The sample comprised blood. The sequence was collected from a man aged 35 to 55 with Graves' ophthalmopathy. Read as DNA, the sequence is TGTGCCAGCAGCTGGACAGTCACCTACGAGCAGTACTTC. This is translated as CASSWTVTYEQYF.